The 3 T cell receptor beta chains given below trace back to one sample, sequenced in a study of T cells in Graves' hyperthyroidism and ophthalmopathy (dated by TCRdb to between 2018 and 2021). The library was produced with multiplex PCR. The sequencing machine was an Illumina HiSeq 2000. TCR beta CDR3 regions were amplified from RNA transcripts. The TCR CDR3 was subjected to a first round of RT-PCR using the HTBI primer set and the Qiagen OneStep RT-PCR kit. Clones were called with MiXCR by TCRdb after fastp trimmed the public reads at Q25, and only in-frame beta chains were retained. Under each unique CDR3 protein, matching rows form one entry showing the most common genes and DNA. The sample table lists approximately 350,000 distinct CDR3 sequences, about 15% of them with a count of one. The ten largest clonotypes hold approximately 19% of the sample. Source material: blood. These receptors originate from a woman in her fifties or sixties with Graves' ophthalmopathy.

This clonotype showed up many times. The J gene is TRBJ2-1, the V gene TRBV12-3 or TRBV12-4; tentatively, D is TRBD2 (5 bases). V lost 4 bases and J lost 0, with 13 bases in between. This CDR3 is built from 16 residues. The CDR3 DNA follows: TGTGCCAGCAGTTACGTAGCGTCGAGCTCCTACAATGAGCAGTTCTTC. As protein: CASSYVASSSYNEQFF.

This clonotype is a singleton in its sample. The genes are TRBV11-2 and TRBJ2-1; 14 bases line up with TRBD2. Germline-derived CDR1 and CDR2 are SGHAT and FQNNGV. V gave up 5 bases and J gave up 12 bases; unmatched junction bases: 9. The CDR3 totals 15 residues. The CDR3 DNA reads TGTGCCAGCAGCCCCGGGACTAGCGGGAGTTCCGGGCAGTTCTTC. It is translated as CASSPGTSGSSGQFF.

This chain's CDR3 is CSARAPGEQFF. The CDR3 bases are TGCAGTGCTAGAGCCCCGGGGGAGCAGTTCTTC. The rearrangement links TRBV20-1 to TRBJ2-1; D possibly corresponds to TRBD2 (5 bases). The V end lost 1 base, the J end lost 10 bases, and 8 bases lay between the germline ends. The CDR3 totals 11 residues. Per germline, CDR1 DFQATT and CDR2 SNEGSKA (reference sequence).